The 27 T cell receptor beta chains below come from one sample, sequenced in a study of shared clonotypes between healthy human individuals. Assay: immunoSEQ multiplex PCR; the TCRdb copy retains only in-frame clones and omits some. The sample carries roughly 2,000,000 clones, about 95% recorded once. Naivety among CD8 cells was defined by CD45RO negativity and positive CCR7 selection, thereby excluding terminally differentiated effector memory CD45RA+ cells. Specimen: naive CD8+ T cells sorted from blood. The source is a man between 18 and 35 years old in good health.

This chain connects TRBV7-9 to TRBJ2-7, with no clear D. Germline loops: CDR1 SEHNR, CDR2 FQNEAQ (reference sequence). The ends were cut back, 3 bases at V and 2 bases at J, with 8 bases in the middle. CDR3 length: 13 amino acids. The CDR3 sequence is CASSFTVTYEQYF. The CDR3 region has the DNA TGTGCCAGCAGCTTTACTGTCACCTACGAGCAGTACTTC. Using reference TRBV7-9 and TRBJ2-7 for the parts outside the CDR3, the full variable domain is DTGVSQNPRHKITKRGQNVTFRCDPISEHNRLYWYRQTLGQGPEFLTYFQNEAQLEKSRLLSDRFSAERPKGSFSTLEIQRTEQGDSAMYLCASSFTVTYEQYFGPGTRLTVT.

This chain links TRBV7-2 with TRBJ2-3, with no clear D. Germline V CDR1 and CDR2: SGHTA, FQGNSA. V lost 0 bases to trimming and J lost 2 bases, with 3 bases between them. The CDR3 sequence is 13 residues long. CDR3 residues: CASSLALTDTQYF. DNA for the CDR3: TGTGCCAGCAGCTTAGCCCTCACAGATACGCAGTATTTT.

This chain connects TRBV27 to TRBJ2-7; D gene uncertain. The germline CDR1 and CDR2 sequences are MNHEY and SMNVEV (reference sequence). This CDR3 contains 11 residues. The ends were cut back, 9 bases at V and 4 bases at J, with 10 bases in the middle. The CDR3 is CARRLFYEQYF. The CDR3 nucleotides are TGTGCCAGAAGACTCTTTTACGAGCAGTACTTC.

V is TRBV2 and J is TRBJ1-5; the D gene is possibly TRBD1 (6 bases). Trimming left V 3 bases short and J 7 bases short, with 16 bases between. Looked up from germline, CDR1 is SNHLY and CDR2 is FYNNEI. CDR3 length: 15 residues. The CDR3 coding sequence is TGTGCCAGCAGTGACTTCGGGACATTGGCCCAGCCCCAGCATTTT. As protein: CASSDFGTLAQPQHF.

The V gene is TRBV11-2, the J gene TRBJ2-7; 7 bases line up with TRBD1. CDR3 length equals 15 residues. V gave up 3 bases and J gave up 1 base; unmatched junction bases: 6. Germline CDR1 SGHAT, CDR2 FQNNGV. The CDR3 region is CASSFPGTASYEQYF. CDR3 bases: TGTGCCAGCAGCTTCCCCGGGACAGCATCCTACGAGCAGTACTTC. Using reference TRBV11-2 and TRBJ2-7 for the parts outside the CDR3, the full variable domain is EAGVAQSPRYKIIEKRQSVAFWCNPISGHATLYWYQQILGQGPKLLIQFQNNGVVDDSQLPKDRFSAERLKGVDSTLKIQPAKLEDSAVYLCASSFPGTASYEQYFGPGTRLTVT.

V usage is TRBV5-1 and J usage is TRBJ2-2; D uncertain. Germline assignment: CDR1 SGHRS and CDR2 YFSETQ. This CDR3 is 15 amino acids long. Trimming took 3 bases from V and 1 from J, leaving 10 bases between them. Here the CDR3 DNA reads TGCGCCAGCAGCTGGAACTGGGGGAACACCGGGGAGCTGTTTTTT. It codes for CASSWNWGNTGELFF.

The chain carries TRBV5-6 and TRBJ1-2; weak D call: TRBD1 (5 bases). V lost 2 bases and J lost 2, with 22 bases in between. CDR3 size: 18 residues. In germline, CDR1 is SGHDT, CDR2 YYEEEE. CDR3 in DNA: TGTGCCAGCAGCTTAGGCCCTCCTGGGGCGGGAGCGAACTATGGCTACACCTTC. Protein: CASSLGPPGAGANYGYTF. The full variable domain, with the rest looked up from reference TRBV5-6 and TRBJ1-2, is DAGVTQSPTHLIKTRGQQVTLRCSPKSGHDTVSWYQQALGQGPQFIFQYYEEEERQRGNFPDRFSGHQFPNYSSELNVNALLLGDSALYLCASSLGPPGAGANYGYTFGSGTRLTVV.

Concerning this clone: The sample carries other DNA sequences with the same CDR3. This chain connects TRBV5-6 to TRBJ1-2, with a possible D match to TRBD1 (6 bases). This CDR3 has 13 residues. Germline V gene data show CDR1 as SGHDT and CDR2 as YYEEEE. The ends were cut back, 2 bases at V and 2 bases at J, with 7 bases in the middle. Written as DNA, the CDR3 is TGTGCCAGCAGCTTAGGGGGAAACTATGGCTACACCTTC. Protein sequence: CASSLGGNYGYTF.

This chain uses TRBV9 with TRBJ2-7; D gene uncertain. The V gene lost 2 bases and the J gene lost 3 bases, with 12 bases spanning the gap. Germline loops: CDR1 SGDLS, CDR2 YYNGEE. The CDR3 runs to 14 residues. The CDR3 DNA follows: TGTGCCAGCAGCGTTTCCTACACAATCTACGAGCAGTACTTC. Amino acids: CASSVSYTIYEQYF.

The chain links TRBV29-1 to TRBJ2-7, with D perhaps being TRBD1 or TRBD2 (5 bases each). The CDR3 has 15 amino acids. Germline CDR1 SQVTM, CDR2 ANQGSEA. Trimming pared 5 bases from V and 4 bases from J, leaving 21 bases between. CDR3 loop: CSVRGTGFEPYEQYF. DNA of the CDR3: TGCAGCGTTCGGGGTACAGGATTCGAGCCTTACGAGCAGTACTTC.

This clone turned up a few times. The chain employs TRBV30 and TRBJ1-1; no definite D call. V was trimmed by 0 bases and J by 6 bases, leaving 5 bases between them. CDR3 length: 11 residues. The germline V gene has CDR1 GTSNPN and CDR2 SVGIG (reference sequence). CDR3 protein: CAWSVSAEAFF. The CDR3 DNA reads TGTGCCTGGAGTGTGAGTGCTGAAGCTTTCTTT.

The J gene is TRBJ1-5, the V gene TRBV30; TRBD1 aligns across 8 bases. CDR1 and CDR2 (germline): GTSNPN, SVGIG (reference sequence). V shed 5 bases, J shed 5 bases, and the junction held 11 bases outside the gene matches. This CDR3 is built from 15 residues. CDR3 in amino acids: CAWALSDRADQPQHF. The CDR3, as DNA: TGTGCCTGGGCTCTTTCGGACAGGGCAGATCAGCCCCAGCATTTT.

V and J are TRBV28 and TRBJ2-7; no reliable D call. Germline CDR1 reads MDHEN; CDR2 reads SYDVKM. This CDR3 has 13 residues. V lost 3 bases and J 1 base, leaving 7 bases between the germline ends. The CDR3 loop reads CASSFSASYEQYF. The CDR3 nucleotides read TGTGCCAGCAGTTTCAGCGCATCCTACGAGCAGTACTTC.

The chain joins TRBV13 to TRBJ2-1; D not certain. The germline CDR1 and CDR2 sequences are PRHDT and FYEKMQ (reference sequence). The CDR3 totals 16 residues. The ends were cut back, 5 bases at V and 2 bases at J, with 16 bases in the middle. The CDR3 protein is CASSPLGPPTYNEQFF. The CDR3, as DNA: TGTGCCAGCAGCCCTCTCGGACCCCCGACCTACAATGAGCAGTTCTTC.

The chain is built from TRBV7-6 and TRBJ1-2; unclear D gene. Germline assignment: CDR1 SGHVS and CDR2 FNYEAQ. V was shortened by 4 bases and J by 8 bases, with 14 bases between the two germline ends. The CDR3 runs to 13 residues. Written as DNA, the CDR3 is TGTGCCAGCAGCTGGGCGGCGTTGGGAGGCTACACCTTC. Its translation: CASSWAALGGYTF.

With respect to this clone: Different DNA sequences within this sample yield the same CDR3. CDR3 DNA sequence: TGTGCCAGCAGTACATACAATGAGCAGTTCTTC. Its protein is CASSTYNEQFF. This chain connects TRBV27 to TRBJ2-1, with D hard to call. Germline CDR1 is MNHEY and CDR2 is SMNVEV (reference sequence). V lost 5 bases to trimming and J lost 4 bases, with 3 bases between them. The CDR3 is 11 amino acids.

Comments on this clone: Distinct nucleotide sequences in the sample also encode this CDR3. The DNA of the CDR3 is TGTGCCAGCAGCTTCTCAGGGAGCTCCTACAATGAGCAGTTCTTC. Translated: CASSFSGSSYNEQFF. V gene TRBV11-2 combines with J gene TRBJ2-1, with D perhaps being TRBD1 or TRBD2 (5 bases each). Trimming took 3 bases from V and 0 from J, leaving 9 bases between them. The V gene's germline CDR1 is SGHAT and CDR2 FQNNGV. This CDR3 has 15 residues.

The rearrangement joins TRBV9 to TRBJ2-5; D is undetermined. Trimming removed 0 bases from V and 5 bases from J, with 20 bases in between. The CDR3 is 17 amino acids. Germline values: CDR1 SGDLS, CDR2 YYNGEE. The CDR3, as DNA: TGTGCCAGCAGCGTAGGGTCAGCGCAAACGCCCGGGGAGACCCAGTACTTC. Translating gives CASSVGSAQTPGETQYF. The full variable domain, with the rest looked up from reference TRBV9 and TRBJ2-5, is DSGVTQTPKHLITATGQRVTLRCSPRSGDLSVYWYQQSLDQGLQFLIQYYNGEERAKGNILERFSAQQFPDLHSELNLSSLELGDSALYFCASSVGSAQTPGETQYFGPGTRLLVL.

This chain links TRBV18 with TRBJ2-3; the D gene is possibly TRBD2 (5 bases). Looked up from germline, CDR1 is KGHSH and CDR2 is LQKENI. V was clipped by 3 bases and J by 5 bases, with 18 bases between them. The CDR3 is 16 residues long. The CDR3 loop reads CASSPNLWTGIDTQYF. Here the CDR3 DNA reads TGTGCCAGCTCACCTAACCTGTGGACCGGGATAGATACGCAGTATTTT.

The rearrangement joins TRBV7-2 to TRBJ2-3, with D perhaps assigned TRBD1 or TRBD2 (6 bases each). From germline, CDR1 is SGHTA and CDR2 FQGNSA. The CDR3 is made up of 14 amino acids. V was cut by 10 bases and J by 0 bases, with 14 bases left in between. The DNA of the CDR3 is TGTGCCACTAGCCCGGGGGCGAGCACAGATACGCAGTATTTT. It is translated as CATSPGASTDTQYF.

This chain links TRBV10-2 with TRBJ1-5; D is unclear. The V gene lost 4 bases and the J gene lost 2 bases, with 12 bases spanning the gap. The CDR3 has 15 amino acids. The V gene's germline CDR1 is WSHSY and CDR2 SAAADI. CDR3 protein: CASSVRVGGNQPQHF. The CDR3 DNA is TGCGCCAGCAGTGTTCGGGTTGGCGGCAATCAGCCCCAGCATTTT.

The chain's CDR3 is CARSHGARSCRSGNTIYF. CDR3 in DNA: TGTGCCAGAAGCCACGGGGCACGGTCTTGTCGCTCTGGAAACACCATATATTTT. The V gene is TRBV5-3, the J gene TRBJ1-3; possibly TRBD1 for D (5 bases). TRBV5-3 counts as an open reading frame of uncertain function. Trimming cost V 4 bases and J 0 bases, with 20 bases left between them. The CDR3 length is 18 residues.

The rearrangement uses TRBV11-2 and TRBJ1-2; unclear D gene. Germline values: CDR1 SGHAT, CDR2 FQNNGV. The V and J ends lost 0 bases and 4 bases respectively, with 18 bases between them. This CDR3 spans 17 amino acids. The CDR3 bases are TGTGCCAGCAGCTTAGAAGGCCGCCCGCGGGATCTCTATGGCTACACCTTC. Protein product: CASSLEGRPRDLYGYTF. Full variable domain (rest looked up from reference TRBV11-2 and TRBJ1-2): EAGVAQSPRYKIIEKRQSVAFWCNPISGHATLYWYQQILGQGPKLLIQFQNNGVVDDSQLPKDRFSAERLKGVDSTLKIQPAKLEDSAVYLCASSLEGRPRDLYGYTFGSGTRLTVV.

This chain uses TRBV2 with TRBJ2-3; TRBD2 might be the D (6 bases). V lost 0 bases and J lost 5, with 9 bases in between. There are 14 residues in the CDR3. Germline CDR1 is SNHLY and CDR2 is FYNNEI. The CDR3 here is CASSEAGGRDTQYF. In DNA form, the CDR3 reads TGTGCCAGCAGTGAAGCAGGAGGGAGAGATACGCAGTATTTT.

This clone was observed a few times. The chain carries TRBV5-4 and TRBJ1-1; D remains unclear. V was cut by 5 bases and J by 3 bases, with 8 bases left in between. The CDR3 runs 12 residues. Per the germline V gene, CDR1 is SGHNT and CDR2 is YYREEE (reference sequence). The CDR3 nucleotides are TGTGCCAGCAGTGAGACGGACACTGAAGCTTTCTTT. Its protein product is CASSETDTEAFF.

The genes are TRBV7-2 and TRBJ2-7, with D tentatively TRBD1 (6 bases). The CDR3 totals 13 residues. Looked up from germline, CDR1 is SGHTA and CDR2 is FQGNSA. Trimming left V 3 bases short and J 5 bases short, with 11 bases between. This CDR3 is CASSFLQGHEQYF. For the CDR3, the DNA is TGTGCCAGCAGCTTCCTCCAGGGGCACGAGCAGTACTTC.

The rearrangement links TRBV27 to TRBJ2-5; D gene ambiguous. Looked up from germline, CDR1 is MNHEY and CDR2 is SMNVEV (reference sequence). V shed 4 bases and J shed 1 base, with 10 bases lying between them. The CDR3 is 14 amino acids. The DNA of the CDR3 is TGTGCCAGCAGTTCCACAGATACCCAAGAGACCCAGTACTTC. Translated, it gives CASSSTDTQETQYF.